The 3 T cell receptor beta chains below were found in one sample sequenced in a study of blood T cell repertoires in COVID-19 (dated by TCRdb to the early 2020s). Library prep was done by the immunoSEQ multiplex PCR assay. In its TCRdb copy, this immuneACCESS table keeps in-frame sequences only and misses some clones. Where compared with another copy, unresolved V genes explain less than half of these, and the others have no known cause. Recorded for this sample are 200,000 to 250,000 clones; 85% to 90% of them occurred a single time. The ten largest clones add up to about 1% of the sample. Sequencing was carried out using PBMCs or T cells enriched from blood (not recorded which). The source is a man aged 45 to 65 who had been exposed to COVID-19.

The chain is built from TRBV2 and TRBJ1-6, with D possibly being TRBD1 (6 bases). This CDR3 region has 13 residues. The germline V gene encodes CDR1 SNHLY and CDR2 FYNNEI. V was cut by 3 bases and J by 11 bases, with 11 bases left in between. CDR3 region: CASSDQGSAPLHF. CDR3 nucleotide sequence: TGTGCCAGCAGTGATCAGGGGTCGGCACCCCTCCACTTT.

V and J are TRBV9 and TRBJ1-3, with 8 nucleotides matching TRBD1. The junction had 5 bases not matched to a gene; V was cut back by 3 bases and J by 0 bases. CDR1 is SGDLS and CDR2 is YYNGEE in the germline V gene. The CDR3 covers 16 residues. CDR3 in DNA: TGTGCCAGCAGCGCAGGGGGCGATAGCTCTGGAAACACCATATATTTT. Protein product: CASSAGGDSSGNTIYF.

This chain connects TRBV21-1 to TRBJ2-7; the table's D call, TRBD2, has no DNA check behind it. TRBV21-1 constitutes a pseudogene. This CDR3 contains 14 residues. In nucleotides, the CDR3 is TGTGCCAGCAGCAAAGTTGAGAAAGTCTACGAGCAGTACGTC. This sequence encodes CASSKVEKVYEQYV.